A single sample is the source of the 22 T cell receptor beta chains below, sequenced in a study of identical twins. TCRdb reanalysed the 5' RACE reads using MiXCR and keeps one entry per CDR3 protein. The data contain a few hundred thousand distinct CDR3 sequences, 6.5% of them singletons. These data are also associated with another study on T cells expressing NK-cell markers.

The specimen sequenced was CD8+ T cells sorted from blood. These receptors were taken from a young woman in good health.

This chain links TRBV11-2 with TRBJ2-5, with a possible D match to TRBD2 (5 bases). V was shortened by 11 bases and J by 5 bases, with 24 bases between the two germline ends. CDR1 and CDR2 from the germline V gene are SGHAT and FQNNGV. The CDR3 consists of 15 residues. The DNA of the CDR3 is TGTGCCGGAGCCCGGCCGGGAAAGGGCCCTGAGACCCAGTACTTC. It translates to CAGARPGKGPETQYF. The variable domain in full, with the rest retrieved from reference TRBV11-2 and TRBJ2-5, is EAGVAQSPRYKIIEKRQSVAFWCNPISGHATLYWYQQILGQGPKLLIQFQNNGVVDDSQLPKDRFSAERLKGVDSTLKIQPAKLEDSAVYLCAGARPGKGPETQYFGPGTRLLVL.

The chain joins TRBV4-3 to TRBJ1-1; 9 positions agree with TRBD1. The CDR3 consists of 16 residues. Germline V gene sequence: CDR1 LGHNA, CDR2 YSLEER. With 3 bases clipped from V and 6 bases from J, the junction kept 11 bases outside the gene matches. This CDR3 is CASSQVRGQGSPEAFF. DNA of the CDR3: TGCGCCAGCAGCCAGGTCCGGGGACAGGGATCCCCTGAAGCTTTCTTT.

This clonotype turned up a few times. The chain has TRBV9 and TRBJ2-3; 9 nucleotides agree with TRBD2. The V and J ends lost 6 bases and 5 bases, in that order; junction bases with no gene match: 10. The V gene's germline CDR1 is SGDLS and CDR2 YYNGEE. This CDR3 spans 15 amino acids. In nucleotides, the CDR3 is TGTGCCAGCAACTACGCGGGAGGGCCTGTAGATACGCAGTATTTT. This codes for CASNYAGGPVDTQYF.

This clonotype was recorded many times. Here the CDR3 DNA reads TGTGCCAGCAGTTCAAGGAGTCACCTTCCTCAAGAGACCCAGTACTTC. It is translated as CASSSRSHLPQETQYF. V gene TRBV6-5 combines with J gene TRBJ2-5; D remains unclear. CDR1 and CDR2 from the germline V gene are MNHEY and SVGAGI. The CDR3 covers 16 residues. The V end lost 4 bases, the J end lost 2 bases, and 17 bases lay between the germline ends.

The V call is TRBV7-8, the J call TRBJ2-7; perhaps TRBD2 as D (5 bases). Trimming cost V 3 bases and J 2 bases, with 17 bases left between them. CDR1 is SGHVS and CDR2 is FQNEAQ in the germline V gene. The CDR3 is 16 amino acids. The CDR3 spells CASSFNEGSVAYEQYF. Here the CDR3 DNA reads TGTGCCAGCAGCTTTAACGAGGGAAGCGTGGCCTACGAGCAGTACTTC.

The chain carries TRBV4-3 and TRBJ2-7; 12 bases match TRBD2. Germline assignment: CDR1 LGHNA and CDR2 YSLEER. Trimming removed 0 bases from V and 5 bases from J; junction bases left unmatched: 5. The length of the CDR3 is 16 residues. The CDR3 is CASSQDPSGRANEQYF. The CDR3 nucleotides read TGCGCCAGCAGCCAAGACCCTAGCGGGAGGGCCAACGAGCAGTACTTC.

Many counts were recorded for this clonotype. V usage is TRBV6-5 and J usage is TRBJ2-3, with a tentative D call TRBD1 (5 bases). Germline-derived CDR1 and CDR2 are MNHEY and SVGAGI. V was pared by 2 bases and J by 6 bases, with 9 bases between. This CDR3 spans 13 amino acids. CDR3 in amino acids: CASSYTNRDTQYF. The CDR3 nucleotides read TGTGCCAGCAGTTACACCAACAGGGATACGCAGTATTTT.

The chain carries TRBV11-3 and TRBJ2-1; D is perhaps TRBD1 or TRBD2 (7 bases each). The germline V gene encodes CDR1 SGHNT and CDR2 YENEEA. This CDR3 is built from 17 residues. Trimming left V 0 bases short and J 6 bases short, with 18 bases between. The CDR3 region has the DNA TGTGCCAGCAGCTTAGATGTCCGCAGGGGGGGTATCAATGAGCAGTTCTTC. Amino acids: CASSLDVRRGGINEQFF.

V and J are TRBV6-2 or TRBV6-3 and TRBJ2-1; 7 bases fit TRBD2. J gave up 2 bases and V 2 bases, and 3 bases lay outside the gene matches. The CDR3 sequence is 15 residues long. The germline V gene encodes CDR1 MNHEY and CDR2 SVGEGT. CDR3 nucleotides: TGTGCCAGCAGTTACCTCAGCGGGACCTACAATGAGCAGTTCTTC. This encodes CASSYLSGTYNEQFF.

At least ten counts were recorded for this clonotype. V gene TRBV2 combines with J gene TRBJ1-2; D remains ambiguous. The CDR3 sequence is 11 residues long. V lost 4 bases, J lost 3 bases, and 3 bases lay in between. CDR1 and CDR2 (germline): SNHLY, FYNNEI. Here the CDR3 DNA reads TGTGCCAGCAGTGCAGACTATGGCTACACCTTC. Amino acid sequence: CASSADYGYTF.

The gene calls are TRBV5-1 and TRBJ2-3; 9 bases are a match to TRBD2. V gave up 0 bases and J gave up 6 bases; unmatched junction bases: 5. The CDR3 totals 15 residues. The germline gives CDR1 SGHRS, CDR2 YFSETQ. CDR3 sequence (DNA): TGCGCCAGCAGCTTGGTAGCGGGAGAGGTTGATACGCAGTATTTT. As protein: CASSLVAGEVDTQYF.

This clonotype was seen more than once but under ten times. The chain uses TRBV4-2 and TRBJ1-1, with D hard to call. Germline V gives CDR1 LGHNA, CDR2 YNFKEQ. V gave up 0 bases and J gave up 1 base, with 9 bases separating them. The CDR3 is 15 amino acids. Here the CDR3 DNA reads TGTGCCAGCAGCCAAGAGGAGGGAGGGAACACTGAAGCTTTCTTT. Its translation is CASSQEEGGNTEAFF.

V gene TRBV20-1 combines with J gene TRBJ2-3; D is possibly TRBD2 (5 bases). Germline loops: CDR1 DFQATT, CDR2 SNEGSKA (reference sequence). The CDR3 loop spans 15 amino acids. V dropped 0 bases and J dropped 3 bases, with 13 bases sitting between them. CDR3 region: CSARDKGESTDTQYF. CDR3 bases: TGCAGTGCTAGAGATAAGGGAGAAAGTACAGATACGCAGTATTTT.

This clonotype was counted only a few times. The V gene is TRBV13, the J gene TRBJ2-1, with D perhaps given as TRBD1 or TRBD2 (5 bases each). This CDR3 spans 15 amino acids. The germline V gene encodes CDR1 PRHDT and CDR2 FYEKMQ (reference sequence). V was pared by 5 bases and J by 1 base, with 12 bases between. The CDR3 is CASSERGRSYNEQFF. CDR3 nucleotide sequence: TGTGCCAGCAGCGAGAGGGGCAGATCCTACAATGAGCAGTTCTTC.

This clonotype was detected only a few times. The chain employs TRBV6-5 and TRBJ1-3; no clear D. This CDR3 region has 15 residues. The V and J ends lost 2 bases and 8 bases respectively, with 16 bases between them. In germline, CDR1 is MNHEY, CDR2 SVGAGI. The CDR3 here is CASSYTALGVDTIYF. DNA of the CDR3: TGTGCCAGCAGTTACACAGCGTTGGGAGTTGACACCATATATTTT.

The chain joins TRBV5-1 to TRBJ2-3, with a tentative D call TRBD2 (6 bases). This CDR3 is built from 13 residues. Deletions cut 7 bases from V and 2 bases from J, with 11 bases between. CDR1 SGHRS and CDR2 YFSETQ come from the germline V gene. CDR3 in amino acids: CASGGGTTDTQYF. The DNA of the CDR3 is TGCGCCAGCGGCGGCGGGACCACAGATACGCAGTATTTT.

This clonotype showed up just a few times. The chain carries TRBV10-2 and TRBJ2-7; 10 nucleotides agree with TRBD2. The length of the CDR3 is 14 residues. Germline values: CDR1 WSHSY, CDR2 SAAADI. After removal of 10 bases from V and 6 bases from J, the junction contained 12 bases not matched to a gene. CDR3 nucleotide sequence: TGCGCCACCCGCAAGCGGGAGGGTTTCCGCGAGCAGTACTTC. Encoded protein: CATRKREGFREQYF.

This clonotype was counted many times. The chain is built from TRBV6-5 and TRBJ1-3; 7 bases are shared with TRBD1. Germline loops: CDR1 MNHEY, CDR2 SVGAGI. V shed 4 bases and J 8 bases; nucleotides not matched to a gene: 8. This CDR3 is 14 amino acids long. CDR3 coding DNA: TGTGCCAGCAGTTCCGACAGGGTCGGGGACACCATATATTTT. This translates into CASSSDRVGDTIYF.

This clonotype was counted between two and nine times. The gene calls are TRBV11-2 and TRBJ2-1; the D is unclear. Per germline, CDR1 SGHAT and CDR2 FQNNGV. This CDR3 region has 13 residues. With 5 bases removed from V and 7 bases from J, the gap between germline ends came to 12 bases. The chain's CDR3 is CASSAEVRNEQFF. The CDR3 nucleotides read TGTGCCAGCAGCGCAGAGGTCCGTAATGAGCAGTTCTTC.

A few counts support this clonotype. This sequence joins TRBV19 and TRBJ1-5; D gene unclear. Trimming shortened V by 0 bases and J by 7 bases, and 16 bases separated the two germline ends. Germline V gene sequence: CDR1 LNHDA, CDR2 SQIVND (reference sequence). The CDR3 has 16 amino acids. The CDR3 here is CASSIDHRGGSQPQHF. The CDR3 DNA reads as TGTGCCAGTAGTATAGATCACCGAGGTGGGAGCCAGCCCCAGCATTTT.

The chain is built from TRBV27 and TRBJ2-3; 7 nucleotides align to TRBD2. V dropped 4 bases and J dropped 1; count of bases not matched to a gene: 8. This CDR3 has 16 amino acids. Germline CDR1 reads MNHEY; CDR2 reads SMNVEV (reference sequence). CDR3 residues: CASSYYAGVRTDTQYF. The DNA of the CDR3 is TGTGCCAGCAGTTACTACGCGGGAGTACGCACAGATACGCAGTATTTT.

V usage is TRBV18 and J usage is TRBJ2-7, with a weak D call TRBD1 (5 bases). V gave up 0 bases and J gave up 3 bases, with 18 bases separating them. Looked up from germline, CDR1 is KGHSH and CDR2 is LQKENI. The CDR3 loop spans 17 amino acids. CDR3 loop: CASSPPKGQGLYYEQYF. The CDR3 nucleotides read TGTGCCAGCTCACCACCGAAAGGGCAGGGCTTATACTACGAGCAGTACTTC.